One sample yielded the 5 T cell receptor beta chains listed below, sequenced in a study of blood T cell repertoires in COVID-19. The table came from immunoSEQ multiplex PCR; TCRdb's copy has only in-frame clones and leaves some out. The repertoire holds approximately 69,000 clones, with 70% to 85% as singletons. The sequenced sample was peripheral blood. These receptors were taken from an older woman with acute or convalescent COVID-19.

The rearrangement links TRBV23-1 to TRBJ2-1, with 10 bases that match TRBD1. TRBV23-1 is an ORF for which the function is uncertain. This CDR3 spans 19 amino acids. With 3 bases clipped from V and 4 bases from J, the junction kept 15 bases outside the gene matches. CDR3 region: CASSHKETGGADRYNEQFF. CDR3 DNA: TGCGCCAGCAGTCACAAGGAGACAGGGGGCGCGGATCGGTACAATGAGCAGTTCTTC.

The table lists this clone with a few counts. This chain uses TRBV7-9 with TRBJ1-1; 7 bases line up with TRBD1. CDR1 and CDR2 (germline): SEHNR, FQNEAQ (reference sequence). V lost 4 bases to trimming and J lost 0 bases; unmatched junction nucleotides: 5. This CDR3 is built from 15 residues. The CDR3 here is CASSSVGQLNTEAFF. Written as DNA, the CDR3 is TGTGCCAGCAGCTCGGTGGGACAGCTGAACACTGAAGCTTTCTTT.

The DNA for the CDR3 is TGTGCCAGCAGTCCGACTCTCGGGACAGGACCAGGCTACACCTTC. This codes for CASSPTLGTGPGYTF. The chain couples TRBV6-5 to TRBJ1-2; 8 nucleotides match TRBD1. This CDR3 is 15 amino acids long. The ends lost 5 bases at V and 8 bases at J; junction bases unmatched: 13. The germline V gene encodes CDR1 MNHEY and CDR2 SVGAGI.

The chain links TRBV7-9 to TRBJ1-5; D ambiguous. Trimming shortened V by 4 bases and J by 9 bases, and 10 bases separated the two germline ends. The CDR3 has 12 residues. Germline CDR1 and CDR2: SEHNR and FQNEAQ (reference sequence). The chain's CDR3 is CASSSGLGPQHF. CDR3 DNA: TGTGCCAGCAGCTCGGGTCTTGGGCCCCAGCATTTT.

The J gene is TRBJ1-6, the V gene TRBV7-9; D might be TRBD1 (5 bases). The CDR3 has 14 amino acids. V was pared by 1 base and J by 10 bases, with 11 bases between. Germline CDR1 SEHNR, CDR2 FQNEAQ (reference sequence). CDR3 in amino acids: CASSLGAGESPLHF. CDR3 DNA: TGTGCCAGCAGCTTAGGGGCGGGGGAATCACCCCTCCACTTT.